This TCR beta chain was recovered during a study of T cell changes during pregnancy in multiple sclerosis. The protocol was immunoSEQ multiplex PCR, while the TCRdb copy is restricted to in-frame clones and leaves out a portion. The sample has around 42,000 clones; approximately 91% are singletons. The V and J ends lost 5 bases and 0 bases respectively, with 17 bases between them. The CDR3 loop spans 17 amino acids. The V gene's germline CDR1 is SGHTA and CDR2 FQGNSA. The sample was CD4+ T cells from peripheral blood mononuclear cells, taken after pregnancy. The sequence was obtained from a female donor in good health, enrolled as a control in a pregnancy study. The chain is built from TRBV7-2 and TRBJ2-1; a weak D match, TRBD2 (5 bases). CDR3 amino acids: CASSPVRGRSSYNEQFF. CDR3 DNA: TGTGCCAGCAGCCCCGTACGAGGGAGAAGCTCCTACAATGAGCAGTTCTTC.